The 28 T cell receptor beta chains below come from one sample, sequenced in a study of blood T cell repertoires in COVID-19. The assay was immunoSEQ multiplex PCR, and TCRdb's table has in-frame clones only and misses some. Of under 450,000 clones listed, about 91% are singletons. The sample was peripheral blood. The receptor set was obtained from a woman aged 40 to 55 with COVID-19, enrolled during active disease.

This chain connects TRBV6-5 to TRBJ2-5; D is perhaps TRBD1 (5 bases). V lost 4 bases and J 2 bases, leaving 14 bases between the germline ends. CDR3 length: 15 residues. Germline V lookup: CDR1 MNHEY, CDR2 SVGAGI. The CDR3 DNA reads TGTGCCAGCAGTTCCACCCTCAGGGTTCAAGAGACCCAGTACTTC. This gives the protein CASSSTLRVQETQYF.

The rearrangement joins TRBV2 to TRBJ2-1; TRBD1 is a possible D gene (6 bases). The germline gives CDR1 SNHLY, CDR2 FYNNEI. Deletions cut 5 bases from V and 5 bases from J, with 31 bases between. The CDR3 spans 20 residues. CDR3 in DNA: TGTGCCAGCAGTCCACGAAACAGGGAAACGATCCTCAATGCAAACAATGAGCAGTTCTTC. This translates into CASSPRNRETILNANNEQFF.

V usage is TRBV6-2 or TRBV6-3 and J usage is TRBJ2-1; possibly TRBD1 for D (6 bases). V was shortened by 2 bases and J by 5 bases, with 13 bases between the two germline ends. The CDR3 covers 15 residues. Germline V gives CDR1 MNHEY, CDR2 SVGEGT. In DNA, the CDR3 is TGTGCCAGCAGTTACGCAGGGGACCTTAACAATGAGCAGTTCTTC. It is translated as CASSYAGDLNNEQFF.

The chain has TRBV14 and TRBJ2-3; D gene unclear. The V gene lost 1 base and the J gene lost 6 bases, with 5 bases spanning the gap. CDR1 is SGHDN, CDR2 FVKESK, per germline. The length of the CDR3 is 12 residues. The CDR3 nucleotides read TGTGCCAGCAGCCAAGTTCCGGATACGCAGTATTTT. It codes for CASSQVPDTQYF.

V is TRBV6-5 and J is TRBJ1-1; perhaps TRBD1 as D (6 bases). Trimming pared 9 bases from V and 2 bases from J, leaving 19 bases between. Germline lookup yields CDR1 MNHEY and CDR2 SVGAGI. CDR3 length equals 15 residues. CDR3 in amino acids: CASTRGGTGNTEAFF. The CDR3 nucleotides read TGTGCCAGTACGAGGGGGGGCACGGGTAACACTGAAGCTTTCTTT.

This chain connects TRBV5-1 to TRBJ2-2; 8 bases map to TRBD1. The CDR3 is 15 amino acids. The ends lost 3 bases at V and 4 bases at J; junction bases unmatched: 5. Per the germline V gene, CDR1 is SGHRS and CDR2 is YFSETQ. In DNA, the CDR3 is TGCGCCAGCAGCTGGACAGGGTCAGGCACCGGGGAGCTGTTTTTT. It yields the protein CASSWTGSGTGELFF.

The chain couples TRBV19 to TRBJ1-5; a weak D match, TRBD1 (6 bases). V shed 4 bases and J shed 3 bases, with 16 bases lying between them. CDR1 is LNHDA, CDR2 SQIVND, per germline (reference sequence). The CDR3 is 16 residues long. CDR3 nucleotides: TGTGCCAGTAGTACTCCCGGGACACGGGCCAATCAGCCCCAGCATTTT. Its translation: CASSTPGTRANQPQHF.

This chain uses TRBV7-2 with TRBJ1-1; D is unclear. With 1 base removed from V and 1 base from J, the gap between germline ends came to 4 bases. The CDR3 length is 13 residues. Germline assignment: CDR1 SGHTA and CDR2 FQGNSA. CDR3 loop: CASSLVGNTEAFF. The DNA of the CDR3 is TGTGCCAGCAGCTTAGTCGGGAACACTGAAGCTTTCTTT.

This clone showed up just once. The CDR3 DNA reads as TGTGCCAGCAGTTTCGTACACCTGAACACTGAAGCTTTCTTT. Amino acid sequence: CASSFVHLNTEAFF. The chain employs TRBV28 and TRBJ1-1; D is unresolved. Trimming removed 3 bases at V and 0 bases at J, with 8 bases between. Per germline, CDR1 MDHEN and CDR2 SYDVKM. This CDR3 region has 14 residues.

The rearrangement links TRBV19 to TRBJ1-1, with 8 positions matching TRBD1. Losses at the gene ends were 6 bases for V and 4 bases for J; bases not matched to a gene: 7. The CDR3 is 14 amino acids. Germline V gene data show CDR1 as LNHDA and CDR2 as SQIVND (reference sequence). CDR3 region: CASSGRGPGTEAFF. The CDR3 coding sequence is TGTGCCAGTAGCGGCAGGGGGCCCGGCACTGAAGCTTTCTTT.

This clone was recorded a few times. The chain employs TRBV30 and TRBJ2-7; 8 nucleotides align to TRBD1. Trimming at V came to 4 bases and at J to 4 bases, leaving 3 bases not matched to a gene. CDR1 is GTSNPN and CDR2 is SVGIG in the germline V gene (reference sequence). The CDR3 has 12 residues. The CDR3 coding sequence is TGTGCCTGGAAACAGGGGGAGTACGAGCAGTACTTC. Translating it yields CAWKQGEYEQYF.

V usage is TRBV11-2 and J usage is TRBJ2-1, with 9 bases fitting TRBD2. The CDR3 is 15 amino acids. V lost 6 bases, J lost 6 bases, and 9 bases stayed unmatched. Per the germline V gene, CDR1 is SGHAT and CDR2 is FQNNGV. The CDR3 sequence: CASRPPGLASNEQFF. As DNA, the CDR3 is TGTGCCAGCAGGCCCCCGGGACTAGCAAGCAATGAGCAGTTCTTC.

Comments on this clone: One end of the junction varies from germline; a read error may be responsible. The sample holds other DNA sequences that translate to the same CDR3. The rearrangement joins TRBV7-7 to TRBJ2-1; 9 bases line up with TRBD2. Germline V gene data show CDR1 as SSHAT and CDR2 as FNYEAQ (reference sequence). This CDR3 has 14 residues. DNA of the CDR3: TGTGCTAGCAGCTTAGGACTAGCGAACAATGAGCAGTTCTTC. This codes for CASSLGLANNEQFF. The full variable domain, completed using reference TRBV7-7 and TRBJ2-1, is GAGVSQSPRYKVTKRGQDVTLRCDPISSHATLYWYQQALGQGPEFLTYFNYEAQPDKSGLPSDRFSAERPEGSISTLTIQRTEQRDSAMYRCASSLGLANNEQFFGPGTRLTVL.

V usage is TRBV28 and J usage is TRBJ2-5; 7 bases agree with TRBD1. CDR3 length equals 15 residues. Germline V CDR1 and CDR2: MDHEN, SYDVKM. Losses at the gene ends were 8 bases for V and 3 bases for J; bases not matched to a gene: 12. The CDR3 region has the DNA TGTGCCAGCCACGGACAGGACGGGCTGGAAGAGACCCAGTACTTC. This translates into CASHGQDGLEETQYF.

This rearrangement joins TRBV30 to TRBJ1-5, with 9 bases that match TRBD1. CDR1 and CDR2 from the germline V gene are GTSNPN and SVGIG (reference sequence). J gave up 7 bases and V 3 bases, and 7 bases lay outside the gene matches. The CDR3 consists of 14 residues. CDR3 protein: CAWSSGTGSQPQHF. In DNA form, the CDR3 reads TGTGCCTGGAGCTCCGGGACAGGGTCCCAGCCCCAGCATTTT. Together with reference TRBV30 and TRBJ1-5, the CDR3 gives the full variable domain: SQTIHQWPATLVQPVGSPLSLECTVEGTSNPNLYWYRQAAGRGLQLLFYSVGIGQISSEVPQNLSASRPQDRQFILSSKKLLLSDSGFYLCAWSSGTGSQPQHFGDGTRLSIL.

The gene calls are TRBV28 and TRBJ1-2, with D possibly being TRBD1 (5 bases). This CDR3 spans 11 amino acids. CDR1 and CDR2 from the germline V gene are MDHEN and SYDVKM. The CDR3 region has the DNA TGTGCTGGGGGGGGGTGGTATGGCTACACCTTC. Translating it yields CAGGGWYGYTF.

V is TRBV9 and J is TRBJ1-1, with D perhaps TRBD1 (6 bases). CDR3 length equals 13 residues. With 5 bases removed from V and 5 bases from J, the gap between germline ends came to 13 bases. Germline-derived CDR1 and CDR2 are SGDLS and YYNGEE. The CDR3 region is CASRKGGETEAFF. Here the CDR3 DNA reads TGTGCCAGCAGAAAAGGGGGGGAGACTGAAGCTTTCTTT.

This chain connects TRBV2 to TRBJ2-6; tentatively, D is TRBD1 (6 bases). Germline CDR1 is SNHLY and CDR2 is FYNNEI. The germline V and J ends were trimmed by 9 bases and 0 bases, with 15 bases remaining between them. The CDR3 sequence is 16 residues long. The CDR3 spells CARTAQGSSGANVLTF. The CDR3 DNA reads TGTGCCAGGACGGCACAGGGCTCCTCTGGGGCCAACGTCCTGACTTTC. Using reference TRBV2 and TRBJ2-6 for the parts outside the CDR3, the full variable domain is EPEVTQTPSHQVTQMGQEVILRCVPISNHLYFYWYRQILGQKVEFLVSFYNNEISEKSEIFDDQFSVERPDGSNFTLKIRSTKLEDSAMYFCARTAQGSSGANVLTFGAGSRLTVL.

This clone was counted a few times. The genes are TRBV6-1 and TRBJ1-2; no clear D gene. The CDR3 is made up of 17 amino acids. CDR1 and CDR2 (germline): MNHNS, SASEGT. V lost 0 bases and J lost 4, with 18 bases in between. CDR3 coding DNA: TGTGCCAGCAGTGAAGCGACAAGTGTGGCTGTGGGCTATGGCTACACCTTC. It specifies CASSEATSVAVGYGYTF.

The rearrangement uses TRBV12-3 or TRBV12-4 and TRBJ1-1, with 8 bases that match TRBD1. This CDR3 spans 13 amino acids. V lost 5 bases to trimming and J lost 7 bases; unmatched junction nucleotides: 6. Written as DNA, the CDR3 is TGTGCCAGCAGTGCCTTACAGGGGGGTGAAGCTTTCTTT. This encodes CASSALQGGEAFF.

This clone occurred a few times. This chain joins TRBV5-8 and TRBJ2-3, with TRBD2 as a possible D gene (5 bases). The CDR3 spans 19 residues. V lost 8 bases and J 2 bases, leaving 30 bases between the germline ends. Looked up from germline, CDR1 is SGHTS and CDR2 is YDEGEE. CDR3 DNA: TGTGCCAGTAACACCGACCCAAAGCGGTCGTTCGAGGTCACAGATACGCAGTATTTT. This codes for CASNTDPKRSFEVTDTQYF.

The chain has TRBV6-5 and TRBJ1-1, with 7 bases aligning to TRBD1. This CDR3 comprises 15 residues. Germline CDR1 reads MNHEY; CDR2 reads SVGAGI. J lost 2 bases, V lost 7 bases, and 10 bases had no gene match. The CDR3 protein is CASTPPGTANTEAFF. In nucleotides, the CDR3 is TGTGCCAGCACTCCCCCCGGGACAGCCAACACTGAAGCTTTCTTT.

V usage is TRBV15 and J usage is TRBJ1-5; D unclear. With 4 bases removed from V and 0 bases from J, the gap between germline ends came to 7 bases. From germline, CDR1 is LNHNV and CDR2 YYDKDF (reference sequence). The length of the CDR3 is 14 residues. The CDR3 here is CATSTANSNQPQHF. CDR3 bases: TGTGCCACCAGCACAGCGAATAGCAATCAGCCCCAGCATTTT.

This clone was observed once. The chain uses TRBV7-9 and TRBJ2-7; tentative D call: TRBD2 (5 bases). This CDR3 has 12 amino acids. Germline V lookup: CDR1 SEHNR, CDR2 FQNEAQ (reference sequence). V lost 5 bases and J lost 0, with 5 bases in between. This chain's CDR3 is CASSGGSYEQYF. For the CDR3, the DNA is TGTGCCAGCAGCGGAGGCTCCTACGAGCAGTACTTC.

The chain joins TRBV7-8 to TRBJ2-7; 10 bases are a match to TRBD2. Germline CDR1 is SGHVS and CDR2 is FQNEAQ. Trimming took 5 bases from V and 2 from J; bases not matched to a gene: 6. The CDR3 extends over 15 amino acids. Here the CDR3 reads CASSLGLAETYEQYF. The CDR3 DNA reads TGTGCCAGCAGCCTCGGACTAGCGGAGACCTACGAGCAGTACTTC.

This chain links TRBV3-1 (or the pseudogene TRBV3-2) with TRBJ1-5; D ambiguous. CDR3 length equals 15 residues. CDR1 and CDR2 from the germline V gene are LGHDT and YNNKEL (reference sequence). Trimming cost V 4 bases and J 1 base, with 11 bases left between them. The CDR3: CASSLRWASNQPQHF. The CDR3 nucleotides read TGTGCCAGCAGCCTCCGTTGGGCGAGCAATCAGCCCCAGCATTTT.

The rearrangement links TRBV10-3 to TRBJ1-1, with D perhaps matching TRBD1 (6 bases). This CDR3 contains 15 residues. Between the trimmed V and J ends, which lost 3 bases and 1 base, there was a span of 12 bases. The germline V gene encodes CDR1 ENHRY and CDR2 SYGVKD. In DNA, the CDR3 is TGTGCCATCAGTGAACGGGACATAAAGAACACTGAAGCTTTCTTT. Translation: CAISERDIKNTEAFF.

The chain has TRBV3-1 (or the pseudogene TRBV3-2) and TRBJ2-2, with D perhaps TRBD2 (5 bases). CDR3 length equals 16 residues. V was shortened by 1 base and J by 6 bases, with 15 bases between the two germline ends. CDR1 and CDR2 from the germline V gene are LGHDT and YNNKEL (reference sequence). The CDR3 reads CASSQALKTGSGELFF. CDR3 sequence (DNA): TGTGCCAGCAGCCAAGCCCTCAAAACGGGGTCCGGGGAGCTGTTTTTT.